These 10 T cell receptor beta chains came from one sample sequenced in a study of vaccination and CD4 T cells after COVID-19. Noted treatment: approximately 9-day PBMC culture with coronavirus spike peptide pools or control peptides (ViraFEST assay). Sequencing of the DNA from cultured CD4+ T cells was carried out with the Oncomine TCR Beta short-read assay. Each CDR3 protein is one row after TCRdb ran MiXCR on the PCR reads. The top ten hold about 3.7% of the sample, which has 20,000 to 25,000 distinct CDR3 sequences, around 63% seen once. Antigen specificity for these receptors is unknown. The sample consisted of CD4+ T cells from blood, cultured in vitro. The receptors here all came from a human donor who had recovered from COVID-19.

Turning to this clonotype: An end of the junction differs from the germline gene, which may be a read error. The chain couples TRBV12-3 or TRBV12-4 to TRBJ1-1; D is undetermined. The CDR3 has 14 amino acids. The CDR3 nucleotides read TGTGCCAGCAGAACGAGGGTCCTGAAGACTGAAGCTTTCTTT. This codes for CASRTRVLKTEAFF.

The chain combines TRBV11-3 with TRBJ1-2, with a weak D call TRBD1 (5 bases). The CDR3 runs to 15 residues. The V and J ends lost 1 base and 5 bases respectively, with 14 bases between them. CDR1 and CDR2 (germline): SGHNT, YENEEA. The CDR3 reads CASSLGRGARYGYTF. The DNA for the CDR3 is TGTGCCAGCAGCTTAGGTAGGGGCGCAAGGTATGGCTACACCTTC.

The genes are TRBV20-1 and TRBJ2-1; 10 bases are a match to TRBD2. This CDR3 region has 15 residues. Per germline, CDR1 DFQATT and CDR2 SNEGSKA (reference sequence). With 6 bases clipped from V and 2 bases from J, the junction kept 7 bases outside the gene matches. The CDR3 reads CSAASSGGAYNEQFF. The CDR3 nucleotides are TGCAGTGCAGCCTCTAGCGGGGGCGCCTACAATGAGCAGTTCTTC.

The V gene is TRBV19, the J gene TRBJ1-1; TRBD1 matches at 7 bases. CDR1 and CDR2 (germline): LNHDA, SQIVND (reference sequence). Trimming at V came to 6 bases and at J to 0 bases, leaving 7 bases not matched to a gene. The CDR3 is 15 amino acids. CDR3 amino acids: CASSQGGRMNTEAFF. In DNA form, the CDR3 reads TGTGCCAGTAGCCAGGGGGGGAGAATGAACACTGAAGCTTTCTTT.

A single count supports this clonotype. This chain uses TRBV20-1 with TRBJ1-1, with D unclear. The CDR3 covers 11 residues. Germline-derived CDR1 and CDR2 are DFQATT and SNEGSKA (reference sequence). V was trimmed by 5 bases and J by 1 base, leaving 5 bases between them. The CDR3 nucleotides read TGCAGTGCTTACGGGAACACTGAAGCTTTCTTT. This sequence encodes CSAYGNTEAFF.

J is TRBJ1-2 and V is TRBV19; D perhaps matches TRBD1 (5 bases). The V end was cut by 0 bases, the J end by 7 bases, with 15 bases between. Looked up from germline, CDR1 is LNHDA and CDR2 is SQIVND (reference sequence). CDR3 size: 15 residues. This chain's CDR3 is CASSIDQVGRGGYTF. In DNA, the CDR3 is TGTGCCAGTAGTATAGATCAGGTTGGAAGGGGTGGCTACACCTTC.

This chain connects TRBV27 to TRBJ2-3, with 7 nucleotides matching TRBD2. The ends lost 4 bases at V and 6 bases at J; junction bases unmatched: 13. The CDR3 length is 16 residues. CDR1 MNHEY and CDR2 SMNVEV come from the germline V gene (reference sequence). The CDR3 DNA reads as TGTGCCAGCAGTTCCCTCGGGCGCGGGGGACTTGATACGCAGTATTTT. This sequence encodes CASSSLGRGGLDTQYF.

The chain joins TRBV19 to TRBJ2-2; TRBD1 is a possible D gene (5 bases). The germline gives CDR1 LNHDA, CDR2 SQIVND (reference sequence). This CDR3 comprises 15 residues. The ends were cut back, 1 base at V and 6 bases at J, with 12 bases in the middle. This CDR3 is CASSIGSREAGELFF. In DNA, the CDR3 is TGTGCCAGTAGTATAGGAAGCAGGGAAGCCGGGGAGCTGTTTTTT.

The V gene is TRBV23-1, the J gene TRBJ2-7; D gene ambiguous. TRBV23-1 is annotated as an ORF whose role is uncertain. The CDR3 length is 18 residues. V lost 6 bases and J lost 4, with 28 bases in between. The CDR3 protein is CASSRRSRRPRRFYEQYF. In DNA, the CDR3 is TGCGCCAGCAGCCGAAGAAGTAGGCGGCCAAGAAGATTTTACGAGCAGTACTTC.

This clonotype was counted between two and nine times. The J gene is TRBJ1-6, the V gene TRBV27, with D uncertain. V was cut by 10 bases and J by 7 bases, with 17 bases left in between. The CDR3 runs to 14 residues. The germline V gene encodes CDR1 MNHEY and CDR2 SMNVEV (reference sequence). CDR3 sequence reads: CATQTGPGNSPLHF. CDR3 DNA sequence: TGTGCCACTCAGACCGGGCCTGGGAATTCACCCCTCCACTTT.